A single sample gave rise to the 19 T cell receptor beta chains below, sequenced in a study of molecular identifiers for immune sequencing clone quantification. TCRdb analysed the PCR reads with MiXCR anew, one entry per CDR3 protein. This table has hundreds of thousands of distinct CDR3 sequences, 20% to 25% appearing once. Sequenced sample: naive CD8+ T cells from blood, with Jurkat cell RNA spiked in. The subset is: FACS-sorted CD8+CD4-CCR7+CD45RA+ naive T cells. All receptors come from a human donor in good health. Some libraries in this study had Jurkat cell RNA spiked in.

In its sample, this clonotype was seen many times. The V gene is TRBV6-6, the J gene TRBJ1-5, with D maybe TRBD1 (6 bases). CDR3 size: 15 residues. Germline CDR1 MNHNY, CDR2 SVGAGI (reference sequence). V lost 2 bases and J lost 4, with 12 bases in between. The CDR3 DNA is TGTGCCAGCAGTTACGGGGGCGGTTTGAATCAGCCCCAGCATTTT. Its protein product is CASSYGGGLNQPQHF.

The CDR3 loop is CASLSATSYEQYF. DNA of the CDR3: TGTGCCAGCCTCTCCGCGACCTCCTACGAGCAGTACTTC. The chain carries TRBV2 and TRBJ2-7; the D is unclear. The CDR3 runs to 13 residues. Germline V CDR1 and CDR2: SNHLY, FYNNEI. Trimming took 8 bases from V and 0 from J, leaving 11 bases between them.

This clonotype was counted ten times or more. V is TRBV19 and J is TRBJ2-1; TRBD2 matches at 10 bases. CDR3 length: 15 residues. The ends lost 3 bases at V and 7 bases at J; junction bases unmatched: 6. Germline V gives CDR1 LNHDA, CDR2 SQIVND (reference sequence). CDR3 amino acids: CASSISAGGKNEQFF. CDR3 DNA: TGTGCCAGTAGTATTTCAGCGGGAGGGAAGAATGAGCAGTTCTTC.

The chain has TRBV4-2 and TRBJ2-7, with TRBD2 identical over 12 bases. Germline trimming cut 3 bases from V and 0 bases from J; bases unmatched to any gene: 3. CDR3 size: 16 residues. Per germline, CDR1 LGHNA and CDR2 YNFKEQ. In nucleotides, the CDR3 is TGTGCCAGCAGCCACGTGACTAGCGGGAGCTCCTACGAGCAGTACTTC. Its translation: CASSHVTSGSSYEQYF.

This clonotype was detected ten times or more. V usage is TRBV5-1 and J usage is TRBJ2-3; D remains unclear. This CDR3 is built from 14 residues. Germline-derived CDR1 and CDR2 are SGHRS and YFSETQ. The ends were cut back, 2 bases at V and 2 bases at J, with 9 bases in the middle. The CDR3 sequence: CASSFLFDTDTQYF. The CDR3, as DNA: TGCGCCAGCAGCTTCTTATTTGACACAGATACGCAGTATTTT.

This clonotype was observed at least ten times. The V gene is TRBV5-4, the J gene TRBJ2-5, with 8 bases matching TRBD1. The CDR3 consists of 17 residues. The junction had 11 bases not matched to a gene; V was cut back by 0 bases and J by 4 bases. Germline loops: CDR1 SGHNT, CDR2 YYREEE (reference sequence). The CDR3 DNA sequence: TGTGCCAGCAGCTTGGCTGGGACAGGACGTACGATAGAGACCCAGTACTTC. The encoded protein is CASSLAGTGRTIETQYF.

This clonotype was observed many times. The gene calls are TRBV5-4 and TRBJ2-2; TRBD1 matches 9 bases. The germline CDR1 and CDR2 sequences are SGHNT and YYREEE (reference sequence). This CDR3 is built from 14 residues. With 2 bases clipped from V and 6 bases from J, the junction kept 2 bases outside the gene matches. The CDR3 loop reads CASSFTGGPGELFF. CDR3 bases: TGTGCCAGCAGCTTCACAGGGGGCCCCGGGGAGCTGTTTTTT.

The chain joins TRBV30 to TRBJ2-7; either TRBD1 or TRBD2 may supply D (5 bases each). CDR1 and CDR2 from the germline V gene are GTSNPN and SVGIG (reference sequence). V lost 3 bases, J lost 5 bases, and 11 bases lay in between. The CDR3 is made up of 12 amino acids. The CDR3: CAWSGTRNEQYF. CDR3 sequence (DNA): TGTGCCTGGAGCGGGACCCGAAACGAGCAGTACTTC.

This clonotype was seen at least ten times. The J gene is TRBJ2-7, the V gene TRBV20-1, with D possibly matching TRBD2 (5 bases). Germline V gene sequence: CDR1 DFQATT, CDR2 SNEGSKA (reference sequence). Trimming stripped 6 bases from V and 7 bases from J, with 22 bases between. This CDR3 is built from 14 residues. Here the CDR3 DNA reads TGCAGTGCCAGGCCCCTAGCCGTCTCCTGGGAGCAGTACTTC. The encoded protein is CSARPLAVSWEQYF.

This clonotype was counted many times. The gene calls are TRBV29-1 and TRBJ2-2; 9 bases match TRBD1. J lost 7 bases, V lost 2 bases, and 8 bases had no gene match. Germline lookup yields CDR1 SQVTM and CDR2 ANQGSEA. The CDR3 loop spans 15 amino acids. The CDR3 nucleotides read TGCAGCGTTGAATCACAGGGGGCAATAGGCGGGGAGCTGTTTTTT. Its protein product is CSVESQGAIGGELFF.

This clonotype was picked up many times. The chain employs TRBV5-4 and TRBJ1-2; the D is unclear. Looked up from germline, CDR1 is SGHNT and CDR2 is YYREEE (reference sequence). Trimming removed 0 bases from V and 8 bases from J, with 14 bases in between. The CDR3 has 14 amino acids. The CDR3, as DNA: TGTGCCAGCAGCTTGGTTCCAAGTGCCTTGGGCTACACCTTC. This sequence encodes CASSLVPSALGYTF.

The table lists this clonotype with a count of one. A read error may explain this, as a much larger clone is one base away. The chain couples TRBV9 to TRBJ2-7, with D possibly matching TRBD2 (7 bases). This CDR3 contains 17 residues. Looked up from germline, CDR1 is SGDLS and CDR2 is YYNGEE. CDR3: CASSPETGGGSFYDQYF. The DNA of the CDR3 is TGTGCCAGCAGCCCGGAGACTGGGGGGGGCAGTTTCTACGATCAGTACTTC. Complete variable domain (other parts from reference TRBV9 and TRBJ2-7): DSGVTQTPKHLITATGQRVTLRCSPRSGDLSVYWYQQSLDQGLQFLIQYYNGEERAKGNILERFSAQQFPDLHSELNLSSLELGDSALYFCASSPETGGGSFYDQYFGPGTRLTVT.

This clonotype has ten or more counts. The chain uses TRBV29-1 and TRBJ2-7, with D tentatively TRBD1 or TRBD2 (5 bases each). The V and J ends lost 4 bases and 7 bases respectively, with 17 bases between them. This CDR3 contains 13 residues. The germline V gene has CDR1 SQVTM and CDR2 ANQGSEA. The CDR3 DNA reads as TGCAGCGTTGCCGGGACCATCTCTGAGGAGCAGTACTTC. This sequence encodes CSVAGTISEEQYF.

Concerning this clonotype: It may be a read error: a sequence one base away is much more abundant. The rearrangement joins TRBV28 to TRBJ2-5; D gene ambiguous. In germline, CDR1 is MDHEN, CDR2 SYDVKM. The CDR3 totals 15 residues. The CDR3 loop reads CASRQTPGHQETQCF. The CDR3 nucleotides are TGTGCCAGCAGACAAACACCGGGCCACCAAGAGACCCAGTGCTTC.

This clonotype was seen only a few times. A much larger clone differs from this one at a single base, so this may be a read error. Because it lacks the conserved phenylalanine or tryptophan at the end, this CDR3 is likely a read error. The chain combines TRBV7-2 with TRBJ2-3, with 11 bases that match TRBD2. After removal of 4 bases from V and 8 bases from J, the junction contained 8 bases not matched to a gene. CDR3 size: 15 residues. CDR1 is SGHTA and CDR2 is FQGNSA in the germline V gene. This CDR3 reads CASSYIAGGPSTQYS. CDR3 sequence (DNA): TGTGCCAGCAGCTACATAGCGGGGGGGCCGAGTACGCAGTATTCT.

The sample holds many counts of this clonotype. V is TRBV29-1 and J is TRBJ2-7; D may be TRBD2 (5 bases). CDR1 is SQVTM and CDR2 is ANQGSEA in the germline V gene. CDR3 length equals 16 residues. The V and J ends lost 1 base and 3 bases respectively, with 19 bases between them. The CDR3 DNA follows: TGCAGCGTTGAAGCTAGCTCGGACGGAAGCTACTACGAGCAGTACTTC. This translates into CSVEASSDGSYYEQYF.

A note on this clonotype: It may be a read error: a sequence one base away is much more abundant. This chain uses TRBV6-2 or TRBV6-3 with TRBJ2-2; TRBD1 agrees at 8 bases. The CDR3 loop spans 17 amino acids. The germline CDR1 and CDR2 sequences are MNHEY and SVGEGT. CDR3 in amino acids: CAGSYPTGEANTGELFF. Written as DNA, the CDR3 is TGTGCCGGCAGTTACCCGACAGGGGAGGCAAACACCGGGGAGCTGTTTTTT.

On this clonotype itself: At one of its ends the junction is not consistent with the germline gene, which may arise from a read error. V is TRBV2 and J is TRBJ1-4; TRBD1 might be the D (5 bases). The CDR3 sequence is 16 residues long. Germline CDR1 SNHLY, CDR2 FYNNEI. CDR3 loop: CASSTSSRDLSEKLLF. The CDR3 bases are TGTGCCAGCAGTACGTCCAGTCGGGACCTCAGTGAAAAACTGCTTTTT. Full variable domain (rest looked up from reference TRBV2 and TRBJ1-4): EPEVTQTPSHQVTQMGQEVILRCVPISNHLYFYWYRQILGQKVEFLVSFYNNEISEKSEIFDDQFSVERPDGSNFTLKIRSTKLEDSAMYFCASSTSSRDLSEKLLFGSGTQLSVL.

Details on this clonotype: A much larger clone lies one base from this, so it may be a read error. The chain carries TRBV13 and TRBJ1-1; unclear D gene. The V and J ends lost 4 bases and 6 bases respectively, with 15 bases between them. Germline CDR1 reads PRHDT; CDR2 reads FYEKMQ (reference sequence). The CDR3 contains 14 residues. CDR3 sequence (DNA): TGTGCCAGCAGCTCGGGCCGCGCTAACGCTGAAGCTTTCTTT. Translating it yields CASSSGRANAEAFF. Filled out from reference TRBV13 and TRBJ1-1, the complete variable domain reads AAGVIQSPRHLIKEKRETATLKCYPIPRHDTVYWYQQGPGQDPQFLISFYEKMQSDKGSIPDRFSAQQFSDYHSELNMSSLELGDSALYFCASSSGRANAEAFFGQGTRLTVV.